A selection of T cell receptor beta chains follows, all from one sample in a study of a mutant IDH1 vaccine in newly diagnosed glioma. These receptors have no identified antigens. Profiled with immunoSEQ multiplex PCR; TCRdb holds only in-frame clones, not every one. Counted here are tens of thousands of clones, 89% occurring once; the ten biggest clones make up 15% to 25%. The sequencing here drew on PBMCs, taken from a glioma patient whose treatment included an IDH1 peptide vaccine. These TCRs come from a man younger than 35 with glioma. Each CDR3 is given with its conserved first and last residue. A D gene is named only where the DNA matches it firmly. Only part of the rows carry a size: once, few, many, or a class if the clone is expanded.

- 15 TRBJ1-2 few TRBV4-3 TGCGCCAGCAGCCCTTGGACCGGTTCTGCACAGGACTACACCTTC CASSPWTGSAQDYTF
TRBD1 13 TRBJ1-2 - TRBV6-1 TGTGCCAGCAGACGGGACAGGGGCAATGGCTACACCTTC CASRRDRGNGYTF
TRBD2 16 TRBJ2-2 - TRBV5-4 TGTGCCAGCAGCCCCACTAGCGGGAAGAACACCGGGGAGCTGTTTTTT CASSPTSGKNTGELFF
TRBD2 14 TRBJ2-2 - TRBV7-2 TGTGCCAGCAGCTACGTAGCGGGAGCCGGGGAGCTGTTTTTT CASSYVAGAGELFF
- 13 TRBJ1-1 - TRBV4-3 TGCGCCAGCAGCCAAGATCTGAACACTGAAGCTTTCTTT CASSQDLNTEAFF
TRBD1 15 TRBJ2-7 - TRBV4-1 TGCGCCAGCAGCCAAGACAGGGGGACATTCTACGAGCAGTACTTC CASSQDRGTFYEQYF
- 15 TRBJ1-1 - TRBV30 TGTGCCTGGAGTGTACGAACCGCCGGAAGCACTGAAGCTTTCTTT CAWSVRTAGSTEAFF
TRBD2 13 TRBJ2-1 - TRBV29-1 TGCAGCGTTGAAGCGGGAGGTTTCAATGAGCAGTTCTTC CSVEAGGFNEQFF
TRBD2 14 TRBJ2-1 - TRBV29-1 TGCAGCGTCGAATCTAGCGGAACGGTGAATGAGCAGTTCTTC CSVESSGTVNEQFF
TRBD2 19 TRBJ2-1 - TRBV4-3 TGCGCCAGCAGCCAATCCCACGGGAGGGCCCCATCGGCCTACAATGAGCAGTTCTTC CASSQSHGRAPSAYNEQFF
- 12 TRBJ2-7 - TRBV6-5 TGTGCCAGCAGGCGGACAGTATACGAGCAGTACTTC CASRRTVYEQYF
TRBD2 17 TRBJ2-1 - TRBV15 TGTGCCACCAGCAGCCAAGGAGCGGGAGTACCCTACAATGAGCAGTTCTTC CATSSQGAGVPYNEQFF
TRBD1 16 TRBJ1-5 few TRBV19 TGTGCCAGTAGTATTACCACGACAGGGGGCGATCAGCCCCAGCATTTT CASSITTTGGDQPQHF
TRBD1 16 TRBJ1-5 - TRBV30 TGTGCCTGGAGTGTAAGGGATACAGGGGGCAATCAGCCCCAGCATTTT CAWSVRDTGGNQPQHF
TRBD1 17 TRBJ1-5 - TRBV2 TGTGCCAGCAGCCCACCGACAGGGGCGGGGTGGGATCAGCCCCAGCATTTT CASSPPTGAGWDQPQHF
- 14 TRBJ1-2 - TRBV6-5 TGTGCCAGCAGCCCCGGGGGGCCGGGCTGGGGCTACACCTTC CASSPGGPGWGYTF
- 14 TRBJ1-4 - TRBV4-1 TGCGCCAGCAGCCAAGGGGGGACTAATGAAAAACTGTTTTTT CASSQGGTNEKLFF
TRBD1 14 TRBJ1-5 - TRBV30 TGTGCCTGGAGCCGACAGGGAGGTGGGCAGCCCCAGCATTTT CAWSRQGGGQPQHF
- 14 TRBJ1-1 - TRBV15 TGTGCCACCAGCAGAGATTTTGGCGTTCGGTGGGCTTTCTTT CATSRDFGVRWAFF
- 13 TRBJ2-1 - TRBV6-1 TGTGCCAGCAGTGAAAACCTAGGGAATGAGCAGTTCTTC CASSENLGNEQFF
TRBD2 16 TRBJ2-7 - TRBV15 TGTGCCACCAGCAGAGATAGACTAGCGGTGACCTACGAGCAGTACTTC CATSRDRLAVTYEQYF
- 15 TRBJ2-7 - TRBV5-8 TGTGCCAGCAGCCCCATGGGATCTAGCTCCTACGAGCAGTACTTC CASSPMGSSSYEQYF
TRBD2 14 TRBJ2-7 - TRBV28 TGTGCCAGCAGTTCGGGACTAGCGCTTGGCGAGCAGTACTTC CASSSGLALGEQYF
TRBD2 16 TRBJ2-3 - TRBV29-1 TGCAGCGTTGAAGAGTCTAGCGGGATTTACACAGATACGCAGTATTTT CSVEESSGIYTDTQYF
- 17 TRBJ1-6 - TRBV13 TGTGCCAGCACCTCCAGGTCCAGCCAGGGAGCGCGTTCACCCCTCCACTTT CASTSRSSQGARSPLHF
TRBD1 12 TRBJ1-2 once TRBV29-1 TGCAGCACTCTGACAGGGGGCGGTGGCTACACCTTC CSTLTGGGGYTF
- 14 TRBJ2-3 - TRBV11-2 TGTGCCAGCAGCTTAGATTCGATAGGAGATACGCAGTATTTT CASSLDSIGDTQYF
TRBD1 19 TRBJ2-1 - TRBV10-1 TGCGCCAGCAGTGAGTCTAGGAGGACAGGATTGAGCTCCTACAATGAGCAGTTCTTC CASSESRRTGLSSYNEQFF
TRBD1 16 TRBJ2-7 - TRBV18 TGTGCCAGCTCACCATTAGGGACAGGGGACCCCCACGAGCAGTACTTC CASSPLGTGDPHEQYF
- 15 TRBJ1-1 - TRBV7-2 TGTGCCAGCAGCTCCATGGGACGGGTGAACACTGAAGCTTTCTTT CASSSMGRVNTEAFF
- 14 TRBJ2-7 once TRBV7-2 TGTGCCAGCAGCACGACGGATCCCCCCTACGAGCAGTACTTC CASSTTDPPYEQYF
- 13 TRBJ2-2 - TRBV2 TGTGCCAGCAGTTTTACCGGTACCGGGGAGCTGTTTTTT CASSFTGTGELFF
- 15 TRBJ2-3 - TRBV9 TGTGCCAGCAGCGTAGGGGTCCCCAGCGGAGATACGCAGTATTTT CASSVGVPSGDTQYF
TRBD1 15 TRBJ1-1 - TRBV28 TGTGCCAGCAGTTCGGGACAGGGGGCGATTACTGAAGCTTTCTTT CASSSGQGAITEAFF
- 14 TRBJ2-7 - TRBV30 TGTGCCTGGAGTAGGGCTTCCCTCTCCTACGAGCAGTACTTC CAWSRASLSYEQYF
- 14 TRBJ2-7 - TRBV27 TGTGCCAGCAGTCTCCTGGAGGCTAGGAACGAGCAGTACTTC CASSLLEARNEQYF
TRBD1 15 TRBJ2-5 - TRBV7-2 TGTGCCAGCAGCTTAACGGGACAGAGTAGGGAGACCCAGTACTTC CASSLTGQSRETQYF
- 15 TRBJ2-1 - TRBV5-1 TGCGCCAGCAGCTTTGAGGGATCCTCCTACAATGAGCAGTTCTTC CASSFEGSSYNEQFF
- 15 TRBJ2-7 once TRBV14 TGTGCCAGCAGCCAAGGGTTTCTAGCAGCGGGCGAGCAGTACTTC CASSQGFLAAGEQYF
- 16 TRBJ1-1 - TRBV9 TGTGCCAGCAGCGCCTTTTCTGGAGGGGGGAACACTGAAGCTTTCTTT CASSAFSGGGNTEAFF
TRBD1 15 TRBJ2-3 once TRBV19 TGTGCCAGTAGTACTAGGGACAGGGGGCCAGATACGCAGTATTTT CASSTRDRGPDTQYF
- 14 TRBJ1-3 once TRBV18 TGTGCCAGCTCACGGGACCCCTCTGGAAACACCATATATTTT CASSRDPSGNTIYF
- 15 TRBJ2-7 - TRBV6-5 TGTGCCAGCAGTTACGGGGGCCCAGGGGGGCGCGAGCAGTACTTC CASSYGGPGGREQYF
TRBD2 18 TRBJ2-2 - TRBV5-1 TGCGCCAGCAGCTTGGATTTCGGGGGGAGACGGAACACCGGGGAGCTGTTTTTT CASSLDFGGRRNTGELFF
- 17 TRBJ1-1 - TRBV4-1 TGCGCCAGCAGCCAAGATCCGCTCTCCCCAGGGATGACTGAAGCTTTCTTT CASSQDPLSPGMTEAFF
- 17 TRBJ2-1 - TRBV10-3 TGTGCCACCCAGGGTGGGGGGGGTAGCGGAGACAGGAATGAGCAGTTCTTC CATQGGGGSGDRNEQFF
- 16 TRBJ1-1 - TRBV4-2 TGTGCCAGCAGCCAAGATGAGGATTTGGGGGGTCCTGAAGCTTTCTTT CASSQDEDLGGPEAFF
- 15 TRBJ2-3 - TRBV18 TGTGCCAGCTCACCAAAGGCAGGTAGCACAGATACGCAGTATTTT CASSPKAGSTDTQYF
- 16 TRBJ2-7 - TRBV7-2 TGTGCCAGCAGCTTAGAGGGCATCAATCCCTCCTACGAGCAGTACTTC CASSLEGINPSYEQYF
TRBD2 14 TRBJ2-3 once TRBV27 TGTGCCAGCGGTATAACTAGCGGCGCAGATACGCAGTATTTT CASGITSGADTQYF
- 15 TRBJ1-1 - TRBV27 TGTGCCAGCAGTCCCGGTCTAGGGGGGAACACTGAAGCTTTCTTT CASSPGLGGNTEAFF
TRBD1 16 TRBJ1-1 - TRBV7-2 TGTGCCAGCAGCTTAGCGCTTGAAGGACAGGGGGCGAAAGCTTTCTTT CASSLALEGQGAKAFF
TRBD2 16 TRBJ2-2 once TRBV6-5 TGTGCCAGCAGTTTAACTAGCGGGAGTCGGCCCGGGGAGCTGTTTTTT CASSLTSGSRPGELFF
TRBD1 15 TRBJ1-2 - TRBV7-2 TGTGCCAGCAGCTTAACCCCGGACAGGTACTATGGCTACACCTTC CASSLTPDRYYGYTF
- 14 TRBJ2-7 - TRBV5-1 TGCGCCAGCAAAGCGGGTGTTAGCTCCTACGAGCAGTACTTC CASKAGVSSYEQYF
- 10 TRBJ1-5 few TRBV6-5 TGTGCCAGCGGCAATCAGCCCCAGCATTTT CASGNQPQHF
TRBD2 16 TRBJ2-1 - TRBV4-2 TGTGCCAGCAGCCCTAATTCACTAGCGGGAGTGGGTGAGCAGTTCTTC CASSPNSLAGVGEQFF
TRBD1 11 TRBJ1-2 once TRBV5-6 TGTGCCAGCAGCGGACAGGCGACTGAAATCTTC CASSGQATEIF
- 15 TRBJ2-7 - TRBV6-5 TGTGCCAGCAGTTACTCGATCTTCGATTCCTACGAGCAGTACTTC CASSYSIFDSYEQYF